The next 7 T cell receptor beta chains were all read from a single sample in a study of blood T cell repertoires in COVID-19 (dated by TCRdb to about 2020). Library preparation used the immunoSEQ multiplex PCR assay. Here the immuneACCESS table is served through TCRdb, limited to in-frame sequences with V and J called. Missing clones are a known gap in these copies; in checked studies unresolved V genes cover under half, and the rest lacks a known reason. This sample has fewer than 500,000 clones in its table, and around 87% of those were observed once. The ten largest clones capture approximately 1.2% of the sample. The source material was PBMCs or T cells enriched from blood (not recorded which). These receptor sequences come from a man aged 30-40 years who had recovered from COVID-19.

In DNA, the CDR3 is TGTGCCAGCAGCCTAAGACAGGGGGTAGGGAACACTGAAGCTTTCTTT. It specifies CASSLRQGVGNTEAFF. The chain recombines TRBV4-2 with TRBJ1-1, with 9 bases fitting TRBD1. Per the germline V gene, CDR1 is LGHNA and CDR2 is YNFKEQ. The CDR3 is made up of 16 amino acids. After removal of 4 bases from V and 1 base from J, the junction contained 7 bases not matched to a gene.

J is TRBJ2-1 and V is TRBV10-3; weak D call: TRBD1 (5 bases). CDR3 length equals 13 residues. Germline CDR1 is ENHRY and CDR2 is SYGVKD. V lost 8 bases and J lost 9, with 17 bases in between. The CDR3 spells CAIGREVTGEQFF. CDR3 bases: TGTGCCATCGGACGAGAGGTCACAGGTGAGCAGTTCTTC.

The CDR3 here is CASSLGRGLGGYTF. In DNA, the CDR3 is TGTGCCAGCAGTTTAGGCAGGGGGCTTGGTGGCTACACCTTC. V gene TRBV27 combines with J gene TRBJ1-2; 8 bases are a match to TRBD1. The CDR3 consists of 14 residues. Germline V gives CDR1 MNHEY, CDR2 SMNVEV (reference sequence). The J segment lost 7 bases and the V segment lost 2 bases, leaving 6 bases of the junction unmatched.

The J gene is TRBJ1-2, the V gene TRBV30; perhaps TRBD1 as D (5 bases). Deletions cut 4 bases from V and 1 base from J, with 7 bases between. The CDR3 loop spans 12 amino acids. CDR1 and CDR2 (germline): GTSNPN, SVGIG (reference sequence). The CDR3 sequence: CAWKGLNYGYTF. Written as DNA, the CDR3 is TGTGCCTGGAAGGGACTTAACTATGGCTACACCTTC.

The chain couples TRBV7-6 to TRBJ2-4, with 7 bases lining up with TRBD1. Germline lookup yields CDR1 SGHVS and CDR2 FNYEAQ. This CDR3 comprises 15 residues. V was clipped by 4 bases and J by 8 bases; unmatched bases: 11. CDR3 region: CASSSRGPAWYIQYF. CDR3 nucleotide sequence: TGTGCCAGCAGCTCGAGGGGGCCAGCCTGGTACATTCAGTACTTC.

V is TRBV7-3 and J is TRBJ1-1; D remains ambiguous. V shed 4 bases and J shed 1 base, with 7 bases lying between them. The CDR3 spans 13 residues. Per the germline V gene, CDR1 is SGHTA and CDR2 is FQGTGA. The chain's CDR3 is CASSSSPNTEAFF. DNA of the CDR3: TGTGCCAGCAGCTCTTCCCCGAACACTGAAGCTTTCTTT.

The chain couples TRBV30 to TRBJ1-3, with D perhaps matching TRBD1 (5 bases). Germline CDR1 GTSNPN, CDR2 SVGIG (reference sequence). The V end lost 2 bases, the J end lost 4 bases, and 18 bases lay between the germline ends. This CDR3 is built from 16 residues. Here the CDR3 reads CAWSPLSGGGGNTIYF. The CDR3 region has the DNA TGTGCCTGGAGTCCCCTGAGCGGGGGAGGCGGAAACACCATATATTTT.